The next 24 T cell receptor beta chains were all read from a single sample in a study of tumor T cells in aggressive B-cell lymphoma (dated by TCRdb to about 2017). Library method: the immunoSEQ multiplex PCR assay. TCRdb stores this immuneACCESS table with in-frame sequences only. Part of the clones is absent; in the studies checked, under half of the shortfall reflects unresolved V genes, and no reason is known for the rest. A total of some 10,000 clones appear in this sample, about 82% of them only once. The ten largest clones represent more than 4% of the sample. Sequencing input: tumor tissue. The receptor source for this set is an adult with diffuse large B cell lymphoma.

In regard to this clone: The junction shows a germline mismatch at one end, possibly a read error. The chain joins TRBV9 to TRBJ1-1; D is undetermined. CDR3 length: 13 amino acids. The germline V gene has CDR1 SGDLS and CDR2 YYNGEE. This CDR3 is CANSLEMNTEAFF. CDR3 coding DNA: TGTGCCAACAGCCTGGAGATGAACACTGAAGCTTTCTTT. Combining the CDR3 with reference TRBV9 and TRBJ1-1 gives the whole variable domain DSGVTQTPKHLITATGQRVTLRCSPRSGDLSVYWYQQSLDQGLQFLIQYYNGEERAKGNILERFSAQQFPDLHSELNLSSLELGDSALYFCANSLEMNTEAFFGQGTRLTVV.

The J gene is TRBJ1-1, the V gene TRBV18; a weak D match, TRBD1 (6 bases). This CDR3 spans 13 amino acids. Germline V gene lookup returns CDR1 KGHSH and CDR2 LQKENI. The V and J ends lost 6 bases and 8 bases respectively, with 16 bases between them. The CDR3 region is CASSFRTALEAFF. DNA for the CDR3: TGTGCCAGCTCCTTTAGGACAGCCCTCGAAGCTTTCTTT.

The genes are TRBV7-9 and TRBJ1-5, with 9 nucleotides matching TRBD1. With 6 bases clipped from V and 7 bases from J, the junction kept 4 bases outside the gene matches. CDR3 length: 13 amino acids. In germline, CDR1 is SEHNR, CDR2 FQNEAQ (reference sequence). CDR3 nucleotide sequence: TGTGCCAGCAGACAGGGGGCCAACCAGCCCCAGCATTTT. Translation: CASRQGANQPQHF.

V and J are TRBV7-2 and TRBJ1-1; 11 bases are shared with TRBD1. The CDR3 length is 17 residues. Trimming removed 5 bases from V and 0 bases from J; junction bases left unmatched: 8. CDR1 is SGHTA and CDR2 is FQGNSA in the germline V gene. CDR3 amino acids: CASSRRDRGRMNTEAFF. CDR3 nucleotides: TGTGCCAGCAGCCGACGGGACAGGGGGAGGATGAACACTGAAGCTTTCTTT.

This rearrangement joins TRBV7-2 to TRBJ1-2, with TRBD1 identical over 8 bases. This CDR3 region has 13 residues. Germline assignment: CDR1 SGHTA and CDR2 FQGNSA. V lost 2 bases, J lost 7 bases, and 3 bases stayed unmatched. The CDR3 bases are TGTGCCAGCAGCTTACAGGGGGCGCGTGGCTACACCTTC. This codes for CASSLQGARGYTF. The variable domain in full, completed from reference TRBV7-2 and TRBJ1-2, reads GAGVSQSPSNKVTEKGKDVELRCDPISGHTALYWYRQSLGQGLEFLIYFQGNSAPDKSGLPSDRFSAERTGGSVSTLTIQRTQQEDSAVYLCASSLQGARGYTFGSGTRLTVV.

This sequence joins TRBV6-5 and TRBJ1-5; D is ambiguous. This CDR3 contains 15 residues. V dropped 3 bases and J dropped 6 bases, with 15 bases sitting between them. Germline CDR1 is MNHEY and CDR2 is SVGAGI. The CDR3 region has the DNA TGTGCCAGCAGTTATGAGGGCGGGGTTGGTCAGCCCCAGCATTTT. Encoded protein: CASSYEGGVGQPQHF.

The rearrangement links TRBV19 to TRBJ1-2; 7 nucleotides match TRBD1. V trimming: 6 bases; J trimming: 0 bases; junction bases outside the gene matches: 7. Germline assignment: CDR1 LNHDA and CDR2 SQIVND (reference sequence). The CDR3 covers 15 residues. The CDR3 spells CASRDPGQSNYGYTF. CDR3 nucleotide sequence: TGTGCCAGTAGGGACCCGGGACAGTCTAACTATGGCTACACCTTC. The full variable domain, completed using reference TRBV19 and TRBJ1-2, is DGGITQSPKYLFRKEGQNVTLSCEQNLNHDAMYWYRQDPGQGLRLIYYSQIVNDFQKGDIAEGYSVSREKKESFPLTVTSAQKNPTAFYLCASRDPGQSNYGYTFGSGTRLTVV.

A single count supports this clone. J is TRBJ2-1 and V is TRBV7-3, with 11 bases aligning to TRBD2. V lost 5 bases, J lost 7 bases, and 7 bases stayed unmatched. Germline V gives CDR1 SGHTA, CDR2 FQGTGA. This CDR3 comprises 15 residues. The CDR3 DNA sequence: TGTGCCAGCAGCCAACTAGCGGGAGTTTGGAATGAGCAGTTCTTC. This encodes CASSQLAGVWNEQFF.

This clone has just a few counts. The CDR3 is CASSSNYEQYF. CDR3 nucleotides: TGTGCCAGCAGCTCCAACTACGAGCAGTACTTC. The V call is TRBV11-2, the J call TRBJ2-7; D gene unclear. Germline V gene lookup returns CDR1 SGHAT and CDR2 FQNNGV. V gave up 4 bases and J gave up 3 bases, with 4 bases separating them. The CDR3 totals 11 residues.

The chain employs TRBV29-1 and TRBJ1-1; 8 bases align to TRBD1. Germline-derived CDR1 and CDR2 are SQVTM and ANQGSEA. Trimming removed 4 bases from V and 7 bases from J; junction bases left unmatched: 11. The CDR3 sequence is 14 residues long. The CDR3 DNA follows: TGCAGCGTTGTAAGGGCCGGGACAGGCAGTGAAGCTTTCTTT. This encodes CSVVRAGTGSEAFF.

As regards this clone: An end of the junction does not agree with germline; a read error may underlie this. The chain uses TRBV7-9 and TRBJ2-5, with 7 bases that match TRBD1. Germline loops: CDR1 SEHNR, CDR2 FQNEAQ (reference sequence). This CDR3 region has 12 residues. The chain's CDR3 is CASSQKWGQLNF. For the CDR3, the DNA is TGTGCCAGCAGTCAAAAGTGGGGACAGCTAAACTTC.

CDR3 nucleotides: TGTGCCAGCAGTGAACACAGAGATAACTATGGCTACACCTTC. Translating gives CASSEHRDNYGYTF. This sequence joins TRBV6-1 and TRBJ1-2; unclear D gene. The V end lost 2 bases, the J end lost 1 base, and 8 bases lay between the germline ends. There are 14 residues in the CDR3. Germline V gene data show CDR1 as MNHNS and CDR2 as SASEGT.

The chain is built from TRBV9 and TRBJ1-5, with 11 bases fitting TRBD1. Germline V CDR1 and CDR2: SGDLS, YYNGEE. This CDR3 is built from 15 residues. V was clipped by 0 bases and J by 8 bases; unmatched bases: 4. CDR3 loop: CASSVDGDRGKPQHF. The CDR3 DNA sequence: TGTGCCAGCAGCGTAGATGGGGACAGGGGGAAGCCCCAGCATTTT.

This rearrangement joins TRBV2 to TRBJ2-5; D is undetermined. The CDR3 is 12 amino acids. V lost 7 bases and J lost 2, with 8 bases in between. Germline values: CDR1 SNHLY, CDR2 FYNNEI. The CDR3 is CASMPNQETQYF. The CDR3 bases are TGTGCCAGCATGCCTAATCAAGAGACCCAGTACTTC.

The rearrangement uses TRBV4-2 and TRBJ2-7; 12 bases are a match to TRBD1. CDR3 length: 16 residues. The J segment lost 6 bases and the V segment lost 0 bases, leaving 6 bases of the junction unmatched. Per germline, CDR1 LGHNA and CDR2 YNFKEQ. As DNA, the CDR3 is TGTGCCAGCAGCCAAGAGGGGGACAGGGGGCTTGGCGAGCAGTACTTC. Translation: CASSQEGDRGLGEQYF.

This clone came up once. The V and J genes are TRBV7-3 and TRBJ2-3; 8 bases match TRBD2. J was trimmed by 1 base and V by 5 bases; bases with no gene match: 5. Germline CDR1 and CDR2: SGHTA and FQGTGA. CDR3 length: 15 amino acids. The CDR3 bases are TGTGCCAGCAGCCGTAGCGGGACGGGCACAGATACGCAGTATTTT. It is translated as CASSRSGTGTDTQYF.

The gene calls are TRBV19 and TRBJ2-7, with 11 bases matching TRBD2. J lost 2 bases, V lost 3 bases, and 3 bases had no gene match. The CDR3 runs to 15 residues. Germline V lookup: CDR1 LNHDA, CDR2 SQIVND (reference sequence). In nucleotides, the CDR3 is TGTGCCAGTAGTATGGGACTAGCGGAGACCTACGAGCAGTACTTC. Translated, it gives CASSMGLAETYEQYF. The variable domain in full, with the rest retrieved from reference TRBV19 and TRBJ2-7, is DGGITQSPKYLFRKEGQNVTLSCEQNLNHDAMYWYRQDPGQGLRLIYYSQIVNDFQKGDIAEGYSVSREKKESFPLTVTSAQKNPTAFYLCASSMGLAETYEQYFGPGTRLTVT.

V usage is TRBV5-5 and J usage is TRBJ1-2; 7 bases agree with TRBD1. The CDR3 sequence is 13 residues long. After removal of 4 bases from V and 8 bases from J, the junction contained 8 bases not matched to a gene. Germline V gives CDR1 SGHKS, CDR2 YYEKEE (reference sequence). CDR3 DNA: TGTGCCAGCAGCCTACTGACAGGGTTGGGCTACACCTTC. This translates into CASSLLTGLGYTF.

The chain recombines TRBV7-3 with TRBJ2-2; D perhaps matches TRBD2 (5 bases). Germline values: CDR1 SGHTA, CDR2 FQGTGA. V was cut by 2 bases and J by 4 bases, with 11 bases left in between. This CDR3 has 15 amino acids. The DNA of the CDR3 is TGTGCCAGCAGCTTAGTGGGCGGAGGCACCGGGGAGCTGTTTTTT. Its translation is CASSLVGGGTGELFF.

This rearrangement joins TRBV4-1 to TRBJ1-5; possible D gene TRBD1, 6 bases. The CDR3 is 16 residues long. Germline V gene sequence: CDR1 MGHRA, CDR2 YSYEKL. The V gene lost 4 bases and the J gene lost 2 bases, with 15 bases spanning the gap. The CDR3 reads CASSLRGGGGNQPQHF. In DNA, the CDR3 is TGCGCCAGCAGCCTAAGGGGAGGGGGAGGCAATCAGCCCCAGCATTTT.

The genes are TRBV29-1 and TRBJ1-1; 9 bases map to TRBD1. The CDR3 runs to 12 residues. Germline CDR1 and CDR2: SQVTM and ANQGSEA. V lost 4 bases and J lost 4; bases outside the gene matches: 1. CDR3 loop: CSVGDRATEAFF. The CDR3 DNA reads as TGCAGCGTTGGGGACAGGGCCACTGAAGCTTTCTTT.

This chain links TRBV6-5 with TRBJ2-7; TRBD1 aligns across 7 bases. The germline V gene encodes CDR1 MNHEY and CDR2 SVGAGI. This CDR3 is 14 amino acids long. V shed 6 bases, J shed 2 bases, and the junction held 7 bases outside the gene matches. In nucleotides, the CDR3 is TGTGCCAGCAGCTTCGGACAGGACGCCTACGAGCAGTACTTC. Its translation is CASSFGQDAYEQYF.

The chain is built from TRBV29-1 and TRBJ2-1; TRBD1 matches 10 bases. J lost 3 bases, V lost 5 bases, and 4 bases had no gene match. CDR1 SQVTM and CDR2 ANQGSEA come from the germline V gene. This CDR3 is built from 14 residues. CDR3 nucleotides: TGCAGCGTTACCGGGACAGGGGTCTACAATGAGCAGTTCTTC. The encoded protein is CSVTGTGVYNEQFF.

A few counts support this clone. The chain is built from TRBV11-3 and TRBJ2-5, with D unresolved. The J call may be mistaken, given a closer DNA end match to TRBJ2-7. Germline loops: CDR1 SGHNT, CDR2 YENEEA. The CDR3 is 13 amino acids. CDR3: CASSLPNSYEQYF. In nucleotides, the CDR3 is TGTGCCAGCAGCCTGCCAAACTCCTACGAGCAGTACTTC.